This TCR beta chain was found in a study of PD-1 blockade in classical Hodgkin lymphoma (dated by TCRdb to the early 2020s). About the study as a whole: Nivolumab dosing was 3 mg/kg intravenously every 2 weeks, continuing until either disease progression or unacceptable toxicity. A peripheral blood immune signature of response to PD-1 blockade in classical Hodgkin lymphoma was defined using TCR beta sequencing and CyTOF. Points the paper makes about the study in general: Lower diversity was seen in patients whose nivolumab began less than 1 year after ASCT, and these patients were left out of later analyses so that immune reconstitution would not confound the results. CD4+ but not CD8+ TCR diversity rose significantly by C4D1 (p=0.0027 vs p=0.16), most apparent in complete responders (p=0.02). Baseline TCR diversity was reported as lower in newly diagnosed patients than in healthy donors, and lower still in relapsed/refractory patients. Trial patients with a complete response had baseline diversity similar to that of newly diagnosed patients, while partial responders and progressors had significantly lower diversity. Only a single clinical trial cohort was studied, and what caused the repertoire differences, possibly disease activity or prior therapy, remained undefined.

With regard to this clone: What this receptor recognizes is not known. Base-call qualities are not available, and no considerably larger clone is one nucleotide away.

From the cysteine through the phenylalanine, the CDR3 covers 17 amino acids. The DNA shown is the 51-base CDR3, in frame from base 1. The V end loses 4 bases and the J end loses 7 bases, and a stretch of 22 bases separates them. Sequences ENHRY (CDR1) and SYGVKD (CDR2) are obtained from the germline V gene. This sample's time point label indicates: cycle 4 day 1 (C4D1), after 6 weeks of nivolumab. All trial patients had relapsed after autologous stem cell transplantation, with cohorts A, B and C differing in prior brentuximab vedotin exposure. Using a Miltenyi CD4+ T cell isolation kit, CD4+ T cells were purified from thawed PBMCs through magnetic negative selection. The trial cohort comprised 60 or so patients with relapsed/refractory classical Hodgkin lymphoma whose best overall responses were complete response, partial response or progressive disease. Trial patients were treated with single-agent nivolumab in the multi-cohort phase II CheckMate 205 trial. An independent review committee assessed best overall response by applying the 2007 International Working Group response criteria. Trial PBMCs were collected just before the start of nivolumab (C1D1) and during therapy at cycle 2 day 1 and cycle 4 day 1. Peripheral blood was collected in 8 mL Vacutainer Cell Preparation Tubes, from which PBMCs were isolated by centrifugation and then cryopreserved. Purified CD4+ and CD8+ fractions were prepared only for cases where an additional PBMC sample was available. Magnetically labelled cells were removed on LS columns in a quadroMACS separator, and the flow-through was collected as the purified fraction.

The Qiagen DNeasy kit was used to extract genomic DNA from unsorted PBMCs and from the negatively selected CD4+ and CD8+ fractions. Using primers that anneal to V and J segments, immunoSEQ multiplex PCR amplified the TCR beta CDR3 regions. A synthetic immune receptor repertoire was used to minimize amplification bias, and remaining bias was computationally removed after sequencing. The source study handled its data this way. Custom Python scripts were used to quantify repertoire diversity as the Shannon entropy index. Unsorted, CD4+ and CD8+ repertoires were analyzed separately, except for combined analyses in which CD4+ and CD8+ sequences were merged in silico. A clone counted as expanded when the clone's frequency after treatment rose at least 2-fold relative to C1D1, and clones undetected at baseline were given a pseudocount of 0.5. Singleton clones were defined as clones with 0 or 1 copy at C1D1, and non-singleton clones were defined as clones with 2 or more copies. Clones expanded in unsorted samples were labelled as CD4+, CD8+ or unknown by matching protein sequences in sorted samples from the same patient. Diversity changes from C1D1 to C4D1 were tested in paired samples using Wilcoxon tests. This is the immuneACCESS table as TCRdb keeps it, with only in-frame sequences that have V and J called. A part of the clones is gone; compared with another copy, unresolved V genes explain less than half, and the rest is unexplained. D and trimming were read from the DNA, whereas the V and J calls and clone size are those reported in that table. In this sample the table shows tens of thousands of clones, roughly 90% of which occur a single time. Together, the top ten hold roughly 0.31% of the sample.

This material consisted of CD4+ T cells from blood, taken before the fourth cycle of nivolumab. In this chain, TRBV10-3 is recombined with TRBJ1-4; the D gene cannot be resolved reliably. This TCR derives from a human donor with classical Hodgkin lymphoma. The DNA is TGTGCCATCAGTGTCGAAAGCCCAACGAGGGTAGGTGAAAAACTGTTTTTT. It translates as CAISVESPTRVGEKLFF.